This is a list of T cell receptor beta chains from one sample in a study of blood T cells in healthy people across ages. TCRdb ran MiXCR on the 5' RACE reads and lists one entry per CDR3 protein. The top ten clones hold about 6.7% of a sample with about 1.4 million distinct CDR3 sequences, approximately 59% of them seen once. Sequencing was carried out using blood. The receptors stem from a man in his late teens or twenties in good health. Each CDR3 is given with its conserved first and last residue. A D gene is named only where the DNA matches it firmly. Size values are once, few and many counts, or a class for expanded clones, and some rows have none.

length	V	size	J	D	DNA	CDR3
14	TRBV20-1	few	TRBJ2-7	.	TGCAGTGCTAGAGCCCGGACAAACTCCTACGAGCAGTACTTC	CSARARTNSYEQYF
15	TRBV25-1	few	TRBJ1-6	TRBD1	TGTGCCAGCACCGAGACAGGGTTATTAGAATCACCCCTCCACTTT	CASTETGLLESPLHF
14	TRBV7-2	few	TRBJ1-2	.	TGTGCCAGCAGCCCGATGGCAAATTCGGATGGCTACACCTTC	CASSPMANSDGYTF
13	TRBV29-1	few	TRBJ2-5	.	TGCAGCGTTGTCCTGCGGACGCAAGAGACCCAGTACTTC	CSVVLRTQETQYF
15	TRBV5-1	once	TRBJ2-4	.	TGCGCCAGCAGCCTGGGGGAGACAGGTTCAAACATTCAGTACTTC	CASSLGETGSNIQYF
15	TRBV10-2	.	TRBJ2-7	.	TGCGCCAGCAGCGACACTAGCTCCCCCTCCTACGAGCAGTACTTC	CASSDTSSPSYEQYF
14	TRBV20-1	.	TRBJ2-1	.	TGCAGTGCTAGAGACGCCAACTCTTACAATGAGCAGTTCTTC	CSARDANSYNEQFF
14	TRBV15	.	TRBJ1-1	.	TGTGCCACCAGCAGAGCCAGGACGAACACTGAAGCTTTCTTT	CATSRARTNTEAFF
15	TRBV20-1	.	TRBJ1-5	.	TGCAGTGCTCTAACAGGAGCATATAGCAATCAGCCCCAGCATTTT	CSALTGAYSNQPQHF
14	TRBV12-5	.	TRBJ1-2	.	TGTGCTAGTGGGTCGGACAGAATCAACTATGGCTACACCTTC	CASGSDRINYGYTF
11	TRBV7-2	.	TRBJ2-7	.	TGTGCCAGCACTGAGGTAAACGAGCAGTACTTC	CASTEVNEQYF
12	TRBV10-3	.	TRBJ1-1	.	TGTGCCATCGAGGGGGAAGGCACTGAAGCTTTCTTT	CAIEGEGTEAFF
14	TRBV12-3/TRBV12-4	few	TRBJ2-3	TRBD2	TGTGCCAGCAGTTTAGGCGGGAGGGTGGATACGCAGTATTTT	CASSLGGRVDTQYF
11	TRBV29-1	once	TRBJ1-1	.	TGCAGCGGTGAAACGATTTCTGAAGCTTTCTTT	CSGETISEAFF
13	TRBV10-2	once	TRBJ2-2	.	TGCGCCAGCAGACAAATGCGGGCCGGGGAGCTGTTTTTT	CASRQMRAGELFF
15	TRBV4-1	few	TRBJ2-1	TRBD1	TGCGCCAGCAGCCAAGATCGAGACAGGGTTGATGAGCAGTTCTTC	CASSQDRDRVDEQFF
13	TRBV20-1	few	TRBJ2-5	.	TGCAGTGCTCCACCGTCGGGGAAAGAGACCCAGTACTTC	CSAPPSGKETQYF
14	TRBV7-2	once	TRBJ1-1	.	TGTGCCAGCAGCTATAAGGGGGATTCGACTGAAGCTTTCTTT	CASSYKGDSTEAFF
13	TRBV20-1	.	TRBJ2-7	.	TGCAGTGCAGAGACACCGTCCCGGTCGGGGCAGTACTTC	CSAETPSRSGQYF
13	TRBV12-3/TRBV12-4	.	TRBJ2-1	.	TGTGCCAGCAGTTTCTTATCCCTCCCGGAGCAGTTCTTC	CASSFLSLPEQFF
16	TRBV12-3/TRBV12-4	.	TRBJ2-7	TRBD2	TGTGCCAGCAGTTTAAGTAGCGGGAGAGTCTCCTACGAGCAGTACTTC	CASSLSSGRVSYEQYF
13	TRBV7-8	.	TRBJ2-1	TRBD1	TGTGCCAGCAGCGCCAACAGGGGCGATGAGCAGTTCTTC	CASSANRGDEQFF
11	TRBV29-1	.	TRBJ2-7	.	TGCGGCGTGGGGAGCACCTACGAGCAGTACTTC	CGVGSTYEQYF
15	TRBV5-1	once	TRBJ1-1	.	TGCGCCAGCAGCTCCGGCTGGAACCGAAACACTGAAGCTTTCTTT	CASSSGWNRNTEAFF
14	TRBV9	.	TRBJ2-1	.	TGTGCCAGCAGCGTAGCTCCAGGGGTCCCCAGACAGTTCTTC	CASSVAPGVPRQFF
15	TRBV20-1	.	TRBJ1-5	.	TGCAGTGCTCCCCCTATACAGGGAAATAATCAGCCCCAGCATTTT	CSAPPIQGNNQPQHF
14	TRBV6-2/TRBV6-3	.	TRBJ2-7	.	TGTGCCAGCAGTTACTCGCACCGGGACTACGAGCAGTACTTC	CASSYSHRDYEQYF
13	TRBV6-6	.	TRBJ1-6	.	TGTGCCAGTCACAGGATCCTTAATTCACCCCTCCACTTT	CASHRILNSPLHF
15	TRBV10-3	.	TRBJ1-4	TRBD1	TGTGCCATCAGTGAGGGACAGGTTCCCAATGAAAAACTGTTTTTT	CAISEGQVPNEKLFF
14	TRBV6-5	few	TRBJ2-7	.	TGTGCCAGCAGCATTCGGACAGCAACCTACGAGCAGTACTTC	CASSIRTATYEQYF
17	TRBV6-1	.	TRBJ2-2	.	TGTGCCAGCAGTGAAGGTCTACTGATTTTGAACACCGGGGAGCTGTTTTTT	CASSEGLLILNTGELFF
15	TRBV11-2	few	TRBJ1-6	.	TGTGCCAGCAGCTTTACTGAAGTCTATAATTCACCCCTCCACTTT	CASSFTEVYNSPLHF
18	TRBV10-3	.	TRBJ1-2	TRBD1	TGTGCCATCAGTGAGTCGATCGGGATCCGGGACAGCGACTATGGCTACACCTTC	CAISESIGIRDSDYGYTF
14	TRBV20-1	.	TRBJ2-1	.	TGCAGTGCTAGTAGCCTACTAGGTTACAATGAGCAGTTCTTC	CSASSLLGYNEQFF
16	TRBV6-2/TRBV6-3	.	TRBJ2-3	TRBD2	TGTGCCAGCAGGCCTTGGGGGGGTCTCAACACAGATACGCAGTATTTT	CASRPWGGLNTDTQYF
15	TRBV5-1	.	TRBJ2-1	.	TGCGCCAGCAGCTTGGCACCGGGAGAGTACAATGAGCAGTTCTTC	CASSLAPGEYNEQFF
15	TRBV4-2	.	TRBJ2-7	.	TGTGCCAGCAGCCAAGATCAGGGGAGTACCTACGAGCAGTACTTC	CASSQDQGSTYEQYF
15	TRBV4-2	.	TRBJ2-5	.	TGTGCCAGCAGCCAAGCATCAGGGATCCAAGAGACCCAGTACTTC	CASSQASGIQETQYF
15	TRBV6-5	.	TRBJ1-2	.	TGTGCCAACAGTTACTCGTACGGGGGGCTCTATGGCTACACCTTC	CANSYSYGGLYGYTF
18	TRBV11-2	once	TRBJ2-5	.	TGTGCCAGCAGCTTAGATCCCCAGATCGGCTGGGAGCAAGAGACCCAGTACTTC	CASSLDPQIGWEQETQYF
11	TRBV6-6	.	TRBJ1-4	.	TGTGCCAGCAAAAGCACGGGCAGGGTGTTTTTT	CASKSTGRVFF
13	TRBV27	.	TRBJ2-7	.	TGTGCCAGCAGTGTGATTCCTACCTACGAGCAGTACTTC	CASSVIPTYEQYF
13	TRBV29-1	.	TRBJ2-3	.	TGCAGCGTTGGAGAAGGGGGAGATCAGCCCCAGTATTTT	CSVGEGGDQPQYF
15	TRBV15	.	TRBJ1-5	.	TGTGCCACCAGCAGACTCGGGATCCGGGATCAGCCCCAGCATTTT	CATSRLGIRDQPQHF
12	TRBV6-5	.	TRBJ2-1	.	TGTGCTACCCAGGCGTTCCGGGGGGAGCAGTTCTTC	CATQAFRGEQFF
14	TRBV29-1	few	TRBJ2-4	.	TGCAGCGTTGAGGCAAACCTAGCCAAAAACATTCAGTACTTC	CSVEANLAKNIQYF
16	TRBV9	.	TRBJ2-3	TRBD1	TGTGCCAGCAGCCACGGGACAGGTCCTAGCACAGATACGCAGTATTTT	CASSHGTGPSTDTQYF
21	TRBV6-5	.	TRBJ2-1	TRBD1	TGTGTCAGCAGTTACTCGACTTCCCCTAGGTACAGGGGCCTAACGTACAATGAGCAGTTCTTC	CVSSYSTSPRYRGLTYNEQFF
16	TRBV7-9	.	TRBJ2-5	TRBD2	TGTGCCAGCAGCCCAATGATTGGCGGGAGGGAAGAGACCCAGTACTTC	CASSPMIGGREETQYF
16	TRBV4-2	.	TRBJ2-7	TRBD2	TGTGCCAGCAGCCAAGGGGCGGGAGTAGCCTCCTACGAGCAGTACTTC	CASSQGAGVASYEQYF
15	TRBV6-1	.	TRBJ2-1	.	TGTGCCAGCAGCTCACCCCGAATTCGGGACAATGAGCAGTTCTTC	CASSSPRIRDNEQFF
15	TRBV4-1	.	TRBJ2-2	.	TGCGCCAGCAGCCAAGCCGGCGAGGGGTCCGGGGAGCTGTTTTTT	CASSQAGEGSGELFF
13	TRBV29-1	.	TRBJ1-1	.	TGCAGCTCTGGGGAGACCGGGGGAGGTGAAGCTTTCTTT	CSSGETGGGEAFF
14	TRBV4-1	few	TRBJ2-7	.	TGCGCCAGCAGCCAGCCGGGCCGCTCCTACGAGCAGTACTTC	CASSQPGRSYEQYF
14	TRBV5-1	.	TRBJ2-3	.	TGCGCCAGTACGGATGGCAGTCGCACAGATACGCAGTATTTT	CASTDGSRTDTQYF
16	TRBV28	.	TRBJ1-6	.	TGTGCCAGCAGTTCTTTGGACCCTCGGCTCGGTTCACCCCTCCACTTT	CASSSLDPRLGSPLHF
15	TRBV6-2/TRBV6-3	.	TRBJ2-1	TRBD1	TGTGCCAGCAAAGGTAGGGACAGCCTCTACAATGAGCAGTTCTTC	CASKGRDSLYNEQFF
16	TRBV10-3	few	TRBJ1-5	.	TGTGCCATCAGTGCTTCCGGGGAAGGGAGCAATCAGCCCCAGCATTTT	CAISASGEGSNQPQHF
16	TRBV6-5	.	TRBJ1-2	TRBD1	TGTGCCAGCAGTCGGGGACAGGGTTATGCACGATATGGCTACACCTTC	CASSRGQGYARYGYTF